This T cell receptor (beta chain) was retrieved from a study of shared clonotypes between healthy human individuals. Between the trimmed V and J ends, which lost 0 bases and 5 bases, there was a span of 14 bases. The CDR3 length is 15 residues. Germline CDR1 and CDR2: SGHKS and YYEKEE (reference sequence). Data came from immunoSEQ multiplex PCR; TCRdb stores just in-frame clones and leaves some out. The data hold 1,100,000 or so clones, with approximately 78% observed a single time. The source is a man in his late teens or twenties in good health. Some clones in this sample may be carry-over from other donors' samples. The material sequenced was memory CD4+ T cells from PBMCs. The subset: CD45RA-negative fraction. V usage is TRBV5-5 and J usage is TRBJ2-5; perhaps TRBD1 as D (6 bases). The CDR3 reads CASSLVGGPSETQYF. As DNA, the CDR3 is TGTGCCAGCAGCTTGGTTGGGGGCCCTTCGGAGACCCAGTACTTC.